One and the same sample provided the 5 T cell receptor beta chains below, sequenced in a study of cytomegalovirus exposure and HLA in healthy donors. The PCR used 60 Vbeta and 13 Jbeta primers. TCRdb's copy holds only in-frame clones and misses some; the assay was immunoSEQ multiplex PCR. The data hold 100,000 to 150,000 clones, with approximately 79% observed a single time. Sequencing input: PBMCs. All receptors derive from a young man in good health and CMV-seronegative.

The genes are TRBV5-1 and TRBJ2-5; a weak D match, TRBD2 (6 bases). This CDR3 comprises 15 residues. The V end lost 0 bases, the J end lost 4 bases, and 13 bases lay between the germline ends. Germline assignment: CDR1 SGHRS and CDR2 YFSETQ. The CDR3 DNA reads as TGCGCCAGCAGCTTGGAGTTGGTGGGGGGAGAGACCCAGTACTTC. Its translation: CASSLELVGGETQYF.

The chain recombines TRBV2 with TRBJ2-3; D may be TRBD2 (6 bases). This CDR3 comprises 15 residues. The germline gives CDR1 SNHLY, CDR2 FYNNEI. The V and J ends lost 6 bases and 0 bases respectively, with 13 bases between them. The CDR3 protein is CASRVARESTDTQYF. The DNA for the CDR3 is TGTGCCAGCAGGGTAGCGCGGGAAAGCACAGATACGCAGTATTTT.

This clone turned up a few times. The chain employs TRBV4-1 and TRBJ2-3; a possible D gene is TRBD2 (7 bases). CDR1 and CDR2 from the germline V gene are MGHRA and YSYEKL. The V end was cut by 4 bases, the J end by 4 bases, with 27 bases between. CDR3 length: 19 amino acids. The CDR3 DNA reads TGCGCCAGCAGCCTGAAGGGAGGCGACGGGGGGCTAACGGCAGATACGCAGTATTTT. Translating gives CASSLKGGDGGLTADTQYF.

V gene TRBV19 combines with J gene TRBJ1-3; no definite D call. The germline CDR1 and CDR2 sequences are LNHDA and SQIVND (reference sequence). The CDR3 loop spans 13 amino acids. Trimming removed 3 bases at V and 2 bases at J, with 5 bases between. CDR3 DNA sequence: TGTGCCAGTAGTATCCTCCCTGGAAACACCATATATTTT. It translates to CASSILPGNTIYF. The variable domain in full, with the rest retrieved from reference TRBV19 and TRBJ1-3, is DGGITQSPKYLFRKEGQNVTLSCEQNLNHDAMYWYRQDPGQGLRLIYYSQIVNDFQKGDIAEGYSVSREKKESFPLTVTSAQKNPTAFYLCASSILPGNTIYFGEGSWLTVV.

The CDR3 spells CASSLTPSRDEQYF. DNA of the CDR3: TGTGCCAGCAGCCTCACTCCTTCCAGGGATGAGCAGTACTTC. The gene calls are TRBV9 and TRBJ2-7; a weak D match, TRBD1 (5 bases). Germline values: CDR1 SGDLS, CDR2 YYNGEE. The germline V and J ends were trimmed by 4 bases and 7 bases, with 18 bases remaining between them. The CDR3 sequence is 14 residues long. The full variable domain, rest sourced from reference TRBV9 and TRBJ2-7, is DSGVTQTPKHLITATGQRVTLRCSPRSGDLSVYWYQQSLDQGLQFLIQYYNGEERAKGNILERFSAQQFPDLHSELNLSSLELGDSALYFCASSLTPSRDEQYFGPGTRLTVT.